This TCR beta chain was recorded in a study of post-analysis software for immune sequencing data. Trimming cost V 2 bases and J 5 bases, with 10 bases left between them. The CDR3 consists of 14 residues. Looked up from germline, CDR1 is LGHDT and CDR2 is YNNKEL (reference sequence). General study results and limits: In multiple sclerosis, normalized Chao1 diversity was significantly below that of controls. With TRBV5-6, TRBV5-1 and TRBV20-1 included, several TRBV segments were more frequent in patients than in controls.

On this clonotype itself: Its antigen remains unknown.

Included in the TCR beta cDNA libraries were unique molecular identifiers. TCRdb re-called the PCR reads with MiXCR, one entry per CDR3 protein. The sample has 700,000 to 800,000 distinct CDR3 sequences, about 32% seen once. The receptor's source is a girl between 10 and 17 years old with multiple sclerosis. The V and J genes are TRBV3-1 and TRBJ2-1, with D hard to call. The sample comprised blood. CDR3 nucleotides: TGTGCCAGCAGCCAATTACCCGTAGACAATGAGCAGTTCTTC. This encodes CASSQLPVDNEQFF.